A selection of T cell receptor beta chains follows, all from one sample in a study of beta chain features in type 1 diabetes. Data came from immunoSEQ multiplex PCR; TCRdb stores just in-frame clones and leaves some out. The sample includes approximately 600,000 clones, 9.5% to 15% seen only once; the top ten take more than 0.095%. Sequenced sample: naive CD4+ T cells from blood. These receptors came from a man aged 25 to 40 with type 1 diabetes. Both conserved end residues are trimmed from each CDR3.

TRBV5-6	TRBJ1-2	ASKKTGSYGYT
TRBV29-1	TRBJ2-1	SAGQSSYNEQF
TRBV7-9	TRBJ1-1	ASSLRETGENTEAF
TRBV19	TRBJ1-1	ASRKGGEAF
TRBV4-2	TRBJ2-7	ASSLTPGPAWSEQY
TRBV11-1	TRBJ2-7	ASSLGQGAYEQY
TRBV7-2	TRBJ1-2	ASSLVWGNNYGYT
TRBV4-2	TRBJ2-2	ASSQGLAGEPNTGELF
TRBV2	TRBJ2-5	ASSDVSRETQY
TRBV15	TRBJ2-7	ATSEGPYEQY
TRBV7-8	TRBJ1-1	ASSLVNFIDTEAF
TRBV5-1	TRBJ1-2	ASSLAGDPRYGYT
TRBV9	TRBJ1-5	ASSVDAQGRQPQH
TRBV30	TRBJ1-1	AWRAPNSGLPSEAF
TRBV7-9	TRBJ1-1	ASSLGEMNTEAF
TRBV4-1	TRBJ1-3	ASSQDLADSGNTIY
TRBV7-2	TRBJ1-2	ASSPGNREGGYT
TRBV9	TRBJ2-5	ASSAQETQY
TRBV9	TRBJ2-5	ASSVAPDRQETQY
TRBV9	TRBJ1-6	ASSVGEGQGRNSPLH
TRBV7-9	TRBJ2-7	ASSLGTWVIGQY
TRBV18	TRBJ1-3	ASSPAGQGNTIY
TRBV4-3	TRBJ2-7	ASSQESVSPYEQY
TRBV5-4	TRBJ1-1	ASSLDGMNTEAF
TRBV5-4	TRBJ1-6	ASSGDRAGDSPLH
TRBV13	TRBJ2-5	ASSPTENQETQY
TRBV10-1	TRBJ2-1	ASSYTPLHEQF
TRBV30	TRBJ1-4	AWSWGRRGEKLF
TRBV4-3	TRBJ2-4	ASSQDSTGSRLAKNIQY
TRBV9	TRBJ1-6	ASSLYGGNSPLH
TRBV27	TRBJ1-2	ASSSGTGMGYGYT
TRBV5-1	TRBJ2-1	ASSPLDRTHVDEQF
TRBV2	TRBJ2-7	ASSPGTGHEQY
TRBV30	TRBJ2-3	AWARTGLFTDTQY
TRBV29-1	TRBJ1-4	SVEVRRRNEKLF
TRBV7-2	TRBJ2-1	ASSSRTGVYNEQF
TRBV12-2	TRBJ2-7	ASHTGRTYEQY
TRBV28	.	ASSSDRHEQY
TRBV30	TRBJ2-2	AWSVGVVTGELF
TRBV10-3	TRBJ2-7	AISDLEAWREQY
TRBV9	TRBJ1-3	ASRPTGAGNTIY
TRBV4-2	TRBJ2-7	ASSQEPTGPFEQY
TRBV30	TRBJ2-7	AWSRDRISYEQY
TRBV6-5	TRBJ1-2	ASSFGGTAYGYT
TRBV5-4	TRBJ1-1	ASSLEGGAGNTEAF
TRBV10-2	TRBJ1-2	ASSGGNYGYT
TRBV29-1	TRBJ2-5	SDVTGGEETQY
TRBV13	TRBJ1-2	ASSFRGLGGYT